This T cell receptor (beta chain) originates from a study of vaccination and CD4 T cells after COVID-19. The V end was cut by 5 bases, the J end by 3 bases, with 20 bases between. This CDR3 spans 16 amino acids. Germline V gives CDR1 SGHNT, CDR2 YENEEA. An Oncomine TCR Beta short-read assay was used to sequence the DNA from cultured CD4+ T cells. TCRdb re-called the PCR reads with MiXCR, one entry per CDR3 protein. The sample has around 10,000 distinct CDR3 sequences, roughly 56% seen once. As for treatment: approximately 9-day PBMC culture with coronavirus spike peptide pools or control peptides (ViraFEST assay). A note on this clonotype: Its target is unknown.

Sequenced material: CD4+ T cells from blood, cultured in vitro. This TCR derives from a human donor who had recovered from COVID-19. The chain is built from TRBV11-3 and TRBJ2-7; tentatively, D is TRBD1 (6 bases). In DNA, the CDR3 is TGTGCCAGCAGCCAAATTAGGGGTCGGGACATCTACGAGCAGTACTTC. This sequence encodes CASSQIRGRDIYEQYF.